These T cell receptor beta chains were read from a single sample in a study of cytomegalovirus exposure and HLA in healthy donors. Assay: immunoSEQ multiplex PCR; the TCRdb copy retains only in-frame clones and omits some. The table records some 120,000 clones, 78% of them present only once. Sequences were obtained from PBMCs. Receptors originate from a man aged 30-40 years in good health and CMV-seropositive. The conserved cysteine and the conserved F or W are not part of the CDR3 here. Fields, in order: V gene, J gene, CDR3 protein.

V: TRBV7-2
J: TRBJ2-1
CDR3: ASSSLPGLNSYNEQF

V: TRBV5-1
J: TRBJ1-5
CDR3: ASSSGQGSQPQH

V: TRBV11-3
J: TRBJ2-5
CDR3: ASSGPTTQGSETQY

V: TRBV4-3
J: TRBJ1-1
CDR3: ASSQTGALNTEAF

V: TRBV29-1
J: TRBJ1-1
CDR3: SVEEDREAF

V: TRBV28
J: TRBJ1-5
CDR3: ASSLTGSQPQH

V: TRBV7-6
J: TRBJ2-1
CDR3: ASSQGYRGRRPSYNEQF

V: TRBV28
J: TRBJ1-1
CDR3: ASSFGANTEAF

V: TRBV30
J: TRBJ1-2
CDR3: AWSLDRYYGYT

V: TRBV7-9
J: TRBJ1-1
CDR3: ASSLRQGNTEAF

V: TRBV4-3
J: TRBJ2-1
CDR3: ASSQGTSGRAGNEQF

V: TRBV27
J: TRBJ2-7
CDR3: AAGGPYEQY

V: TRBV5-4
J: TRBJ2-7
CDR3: ASRTGGASGSYEQY

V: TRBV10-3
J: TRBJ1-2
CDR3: AIPTTGGYT

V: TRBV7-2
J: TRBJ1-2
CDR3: ASSSDRGPGYT

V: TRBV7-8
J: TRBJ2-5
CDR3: ASSLEGTEY

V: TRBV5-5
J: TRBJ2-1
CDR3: ASSPDRGLNNEQF

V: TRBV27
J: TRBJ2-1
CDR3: ASSFSTGVTLNEQF

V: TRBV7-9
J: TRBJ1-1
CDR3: SSSPNTLGTAEAF

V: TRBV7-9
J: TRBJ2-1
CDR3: ASSTTANEQF

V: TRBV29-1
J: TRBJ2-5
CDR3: SVAGEVTGMVETQY

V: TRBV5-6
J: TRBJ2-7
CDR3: ASSRGSAGGPGEQY

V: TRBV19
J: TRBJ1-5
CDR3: ASNEYSNQPQH

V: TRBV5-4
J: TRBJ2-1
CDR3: ASSSRVAGAYNEQF